This section outlines one T cell receptor beta chain sequence together with its context. Its target is not known. TCRdb analysed the 5' RACE reads with MiXCR anew, one entry per CDR3 protein. Of hundreds of thousands of distinct CDR3 sequences listed, roughly a quarter were seen once; the top ten hold around 3%. These data originate in a study of identical twins. General study points: Out-of-frame alpha sequences common to twins exhibited an excess of low generation probability. Partly confounded zero-insertion analyses could result from invariant MAIT and iNKT cells. In beta out-of-frame sequences, the excess sharing between twins was weaker.

This sample also appeared in a second study, on T cells expressing NK-cell markers. This second study says: Sorted CD3+CD56-NKG2C+, CD3+CD56+NKG2C+ and CD3+CD56+NKG2C- T cells supplied the TCR beta repertoires.

The receptor was isolated from a young woman in good health. The sequenced sample was CD4+ T cells sorted from blood.

As DNA, the CDR3 is TGCAGTGCTAGAGATCCTGTTCAAGAGACCCAGTACTTC. This codes for CSARDPVQETQYF. The gene calls are TRBV20-1 and TRBJ2-5; the D is unclear. The V gene's germline CDR1 is DFQATT and CDR2 SNEGSKA (reference sequence). Deletions cut 0 bases from V and 2 bases from J, with 7 bases between. The CDR3 runs to 13 residues.